The sequence of this T cell receptor (beta chain) was determined in a study of cytomegalovirus exposure and HLA in healthy donors. For the study at large: Researchers found that about 82% of 350 to 500 genotyped donors fell within the Caucasian-associated ancestry cluster.

V lost 4 bases, J lost 1 base, and 12 bases lay in between. Germline CDR1 SGHRS, CDR2 YFSETQ. The CDR3 loop spans 14 amino acids. PCR used 60 Vbeta primers and 13 Jbeta primers. The protocol was immunoSEQ multiplex PCR, while the TCRdb copy is restricted to in-frame clones and leaves out a portion. Of approximately 100,000 clones in the sample, approximately 79% were seen once. About this clone: What it binds is unknown.

Study-level results: In a later analysis, compared with equally common non-associated chains, HLA-associated beta chains were more expanded. A later analysis found common viral pathogens apparently linked to several of the most significant clusters.

The receptor was isolated from a male donor in good health and CMV-seronegative. The J gene is TRBJ2-7, the V gene TRBV5-1; D may be TRBD1 (6 bases). The sequenced sample was PBMCs. The chain's CDR3 is CASSPGTISYEQYF. The CDR3 DNA follows: TGCGCCAGCAGCCCCGGGACAATTTCCTACGAGCAGTACTTC.